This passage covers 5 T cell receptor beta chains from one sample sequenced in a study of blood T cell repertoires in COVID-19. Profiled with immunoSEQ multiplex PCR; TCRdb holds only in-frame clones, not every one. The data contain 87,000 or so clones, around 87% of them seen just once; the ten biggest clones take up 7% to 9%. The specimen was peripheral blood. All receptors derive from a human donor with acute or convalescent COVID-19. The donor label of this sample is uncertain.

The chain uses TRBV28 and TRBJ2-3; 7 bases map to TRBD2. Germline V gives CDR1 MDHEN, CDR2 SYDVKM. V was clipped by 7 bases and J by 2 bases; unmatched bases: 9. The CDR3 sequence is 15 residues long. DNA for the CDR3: TGTGCCAGCATCCGAGGGAGGGAGGACACAGATACGCAGTATTTT. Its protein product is CASIRGREDTDTQYF.

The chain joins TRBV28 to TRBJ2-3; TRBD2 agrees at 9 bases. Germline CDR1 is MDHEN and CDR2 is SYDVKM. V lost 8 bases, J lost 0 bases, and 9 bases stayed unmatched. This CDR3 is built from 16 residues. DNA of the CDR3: TGTGCCAGCCGCGGGAGTAGCGGGGGAAGCACAGATACGCAGTATTTT. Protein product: CASRGSSGGSTDTQYF.

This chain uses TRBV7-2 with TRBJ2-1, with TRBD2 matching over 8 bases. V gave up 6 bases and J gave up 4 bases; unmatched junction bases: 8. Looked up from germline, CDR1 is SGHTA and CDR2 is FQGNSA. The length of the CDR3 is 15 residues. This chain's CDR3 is CASRTLSGAYNEQFF. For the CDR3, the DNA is TGTGCCAGCAGAACACTTAGCGGGGCATACAATGAGCAGTTCTTC.

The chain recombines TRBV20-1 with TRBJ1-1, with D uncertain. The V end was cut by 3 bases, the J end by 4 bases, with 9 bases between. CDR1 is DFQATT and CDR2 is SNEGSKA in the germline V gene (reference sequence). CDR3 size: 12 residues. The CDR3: CSASYVATEAFF. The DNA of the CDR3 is TGCAGTGCTAGTTACGTGGCCACTGAAGCTTTCTTT.

The DNA for the CDR3 is TGTGCCAGTAGTATTCAGGGGAGCTCCTATAATTCACCCCTCCACTTT. Protein: CASSIQGSSYNSPLHF. V usage is TRBV19 and J usage is TRBJ1-6; tentative D call: TRBD1 (6 bases). This CDR3 has 16 residues. Trimming removed 3 bases at V and 0 bases at J, with 9 bases between. Germline lookup yields CDR1 LNHDA and CDR2 SQIVND (reference sequence).